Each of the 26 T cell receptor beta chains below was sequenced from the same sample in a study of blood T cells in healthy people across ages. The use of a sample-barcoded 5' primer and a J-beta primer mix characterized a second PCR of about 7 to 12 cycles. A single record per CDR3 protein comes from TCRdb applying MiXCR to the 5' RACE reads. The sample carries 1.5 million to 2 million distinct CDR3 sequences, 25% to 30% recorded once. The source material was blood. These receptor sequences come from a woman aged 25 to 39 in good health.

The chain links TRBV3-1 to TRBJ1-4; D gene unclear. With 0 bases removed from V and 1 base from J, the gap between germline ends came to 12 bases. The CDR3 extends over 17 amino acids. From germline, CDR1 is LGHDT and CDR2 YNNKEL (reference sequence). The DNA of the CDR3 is TGTGCCAGCAGCCAAGATCGGGCGGGCGGAACTAATGAAAAACTGTTTTTT. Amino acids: CASSQDRAGGTNEKLFF.

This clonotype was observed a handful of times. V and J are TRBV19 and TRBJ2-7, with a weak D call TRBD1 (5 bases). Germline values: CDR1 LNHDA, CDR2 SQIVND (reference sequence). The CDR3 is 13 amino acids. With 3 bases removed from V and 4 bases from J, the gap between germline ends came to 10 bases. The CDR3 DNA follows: TGTGCCAGTAGTATCCCAGGGCGGTACGAGCAGTACTTC. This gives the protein CASSIPGRYEQYF.

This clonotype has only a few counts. CDR3 loop: CASSYPGTPEQYF. CDR3 in DNA: TGCGCCAGCAGCTACCCGGGGACTCCCGAGCAGTACTTC. The chain couples TRBV5-1 to TRBJ2-7, with TRBD2 as a possible D gene (6 bases). The CDR3 runs to 13 residues. CDR1 and CDR2 from the germline V gene are SGHRS and YFSETQ. Trimming removed 3 bases from V and 6 bases from J, with 13 bases in between.

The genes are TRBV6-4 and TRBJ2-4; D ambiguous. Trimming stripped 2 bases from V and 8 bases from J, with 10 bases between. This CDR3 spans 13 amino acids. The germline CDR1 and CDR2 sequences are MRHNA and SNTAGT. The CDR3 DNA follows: TGTGCCAGCAGTGACGGGTGGAGAGACATTCAGTACTTC. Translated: CASSDGWRDIQYF.

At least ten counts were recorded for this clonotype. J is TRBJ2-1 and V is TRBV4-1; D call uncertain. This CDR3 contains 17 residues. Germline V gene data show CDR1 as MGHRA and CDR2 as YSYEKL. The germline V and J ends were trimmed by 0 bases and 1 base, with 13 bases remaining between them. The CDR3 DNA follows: TGCGCCAGCAGCCAAGATGGAGTCCCGCAATCCTACAATGAGCAGTTCTTC. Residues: CASSQDGVPQSYNEQFF.

The chain's CDR3 is CASGQGQGQETQYF. The DNA of the CDR3 is TGTGCTAGTGGTCAGGGACAGGGTCAAGAGACCCAGTACTTC. The chain is built from TRBV12-5 and TRBJ2-5; 9 bases are a match to TRBD1. V lost 5 bases and J lost 2; bases outside the gene matches: 3. CDR3 length: 14 amino acids. Looked up from germline, CDR1 is LGHNT and CDR2 is FRNRAP.

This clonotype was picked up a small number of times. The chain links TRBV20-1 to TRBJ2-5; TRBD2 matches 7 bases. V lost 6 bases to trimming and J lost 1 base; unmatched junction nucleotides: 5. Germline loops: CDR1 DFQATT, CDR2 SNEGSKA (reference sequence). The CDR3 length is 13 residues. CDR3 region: CSALPSGQETQYF. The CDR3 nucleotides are TGCAGTGCACTACCTAGCGGCCAAGAGACCCAGTACTTC.

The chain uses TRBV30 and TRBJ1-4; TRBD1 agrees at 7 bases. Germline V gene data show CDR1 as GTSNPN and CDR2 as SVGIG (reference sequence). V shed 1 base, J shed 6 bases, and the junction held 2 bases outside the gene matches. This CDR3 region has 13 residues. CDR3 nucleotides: TGTGCCTGGAGTGAAACAGGGGATGAAAAACTGTTTTTT. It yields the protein CAWSETGDEKLFF.

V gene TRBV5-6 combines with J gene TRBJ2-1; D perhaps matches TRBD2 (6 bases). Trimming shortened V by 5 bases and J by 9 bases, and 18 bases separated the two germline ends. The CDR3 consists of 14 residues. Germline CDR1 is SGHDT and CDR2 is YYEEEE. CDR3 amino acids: CASRRDFGCSEQFF. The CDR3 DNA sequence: TGTGCCAGCAGGCGGGACTTCGGCTGCAGTGAGCAGTTCTTC.

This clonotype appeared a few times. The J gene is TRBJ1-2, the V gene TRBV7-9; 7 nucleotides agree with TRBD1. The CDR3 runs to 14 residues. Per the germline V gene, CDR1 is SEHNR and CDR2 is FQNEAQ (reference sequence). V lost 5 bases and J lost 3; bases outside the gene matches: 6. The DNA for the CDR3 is TGTGCCAGCAGCCCGACAGGGATCGACTATGGCTACACCTTC. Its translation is CASSPTGIDYGYTF.

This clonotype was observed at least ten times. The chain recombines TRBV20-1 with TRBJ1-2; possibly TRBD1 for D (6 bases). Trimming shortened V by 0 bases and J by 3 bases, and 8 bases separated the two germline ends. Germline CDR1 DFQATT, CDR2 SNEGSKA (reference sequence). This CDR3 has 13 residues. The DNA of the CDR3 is TGCAGTGCTAGAGATTGGACAGACTATGGCTACACCTTC. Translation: CSARDWTDYGYTF.

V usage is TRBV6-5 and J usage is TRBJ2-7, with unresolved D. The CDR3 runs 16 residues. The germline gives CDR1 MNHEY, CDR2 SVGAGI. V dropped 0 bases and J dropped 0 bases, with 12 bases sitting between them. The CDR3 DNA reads TGTGCCAGCAGTTACTCCCGGGCCGTTAGCTCCTACGAGCAGTACTTC. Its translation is CASSYSRAVSSYEQYF.

The CDR3 DNA reads as TGCGCCAGCAGCTCTTGCCGGGAACCCGAAGAGACCCAGTACTTC. This encodes CASSSCREPEETQYF. The chain couples TRBV5-1 to TRBJ2-7, with D possibly matching TRBD2 (5 bases). The DNA end is more similar to TRBJ2-5, so the J call may be wrong. CDR1 SGHRS and CDR2 YFSETQ come from the germline V gene. CDR3 length equals 15 residues.

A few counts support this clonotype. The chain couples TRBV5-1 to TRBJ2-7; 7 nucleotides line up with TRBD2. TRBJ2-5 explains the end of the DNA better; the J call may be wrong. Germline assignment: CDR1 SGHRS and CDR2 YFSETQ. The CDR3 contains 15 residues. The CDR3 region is CASSLGPAGSETQYF. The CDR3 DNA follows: TGCGCCAGCAGCTTGGGTCCAGCGGGGAGTGAGACCCAGTACTTC.

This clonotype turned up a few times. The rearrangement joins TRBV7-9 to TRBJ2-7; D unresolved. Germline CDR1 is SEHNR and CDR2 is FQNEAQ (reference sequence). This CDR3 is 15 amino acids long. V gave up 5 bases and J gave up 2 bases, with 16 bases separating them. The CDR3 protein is CASSLRAGSPYEQYF. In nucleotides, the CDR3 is TGTGCCAGCAGCCTCCGGGCAGGCAGCCCCTACGAGCAGTACTTC.

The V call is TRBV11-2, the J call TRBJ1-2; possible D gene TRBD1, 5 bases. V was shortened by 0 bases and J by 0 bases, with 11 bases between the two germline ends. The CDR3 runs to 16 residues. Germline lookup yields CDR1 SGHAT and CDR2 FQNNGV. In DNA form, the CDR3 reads TGTGCCAGCAGCTTAGACAGGACACGATCTAACTATGGCTACACCTTC. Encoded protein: CASSLDRTRSNYGYTF.

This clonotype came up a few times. The CDR3 sequence: CASISGVGTEAFF. CDR3 DNA: TGTGCCAGCATCTCGGGAGTTGGGACTGAAGCTTTCTTT. The chain joins TRBV6-2 or TRBV6-3 to TRBJ1-1; the D is unclear. There are 13 residues in the CDR3. With 7 bases removed from V and 5 bases from J, the gap between germline ends came to 14 bases. Germline assignment: CDR1 MNHEY and CDR2 SVGEGT.

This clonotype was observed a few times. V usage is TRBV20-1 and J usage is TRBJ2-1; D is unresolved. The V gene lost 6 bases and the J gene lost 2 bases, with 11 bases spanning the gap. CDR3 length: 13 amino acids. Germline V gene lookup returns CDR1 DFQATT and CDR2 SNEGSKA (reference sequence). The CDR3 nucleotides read TGCAGTGCCAACAAGGCACCCTACAATGAGCAGTTCTTC. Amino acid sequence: CSANKAPYNEQFF.

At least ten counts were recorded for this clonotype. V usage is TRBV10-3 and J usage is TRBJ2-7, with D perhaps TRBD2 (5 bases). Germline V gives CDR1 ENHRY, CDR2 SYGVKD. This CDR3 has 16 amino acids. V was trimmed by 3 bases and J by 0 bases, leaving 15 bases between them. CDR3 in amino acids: CAISDPGVGSSYEQYF. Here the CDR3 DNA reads TGTGCCATCAGTGACCCCGGAGTGGGGAGCTCCTACGAGCAGTACTTC.

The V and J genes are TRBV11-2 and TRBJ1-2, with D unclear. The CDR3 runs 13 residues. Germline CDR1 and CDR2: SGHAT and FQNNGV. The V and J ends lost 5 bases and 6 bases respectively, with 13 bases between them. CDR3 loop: CASSPDANHGYTF. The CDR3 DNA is TGTGCCAGCAGCCCAGACGCGAACCATGGCTACACCTTC.

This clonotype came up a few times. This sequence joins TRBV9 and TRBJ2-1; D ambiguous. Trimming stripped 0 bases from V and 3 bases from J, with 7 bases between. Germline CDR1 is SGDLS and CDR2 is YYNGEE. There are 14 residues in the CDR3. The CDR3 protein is CASSVVDDYNEQFF. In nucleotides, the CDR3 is TGTGCCAGCAGCGTAGTGGACGACTACAATGAGCAGTTCTTC. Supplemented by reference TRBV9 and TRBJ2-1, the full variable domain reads DSGVTQTPKHLITATGQRVTLRCSPRSGDLSVYWYQQSLDQGLQFLIQYYNGEERAKGNILERFSAQQFPDLHSELNLSSLELGDSALYFCASSVVDDYNEQFFGPGTRLTVL.

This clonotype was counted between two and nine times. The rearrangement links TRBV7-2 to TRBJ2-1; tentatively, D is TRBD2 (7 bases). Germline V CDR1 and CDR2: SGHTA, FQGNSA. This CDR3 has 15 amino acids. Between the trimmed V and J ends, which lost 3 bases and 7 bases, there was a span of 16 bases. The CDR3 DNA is TGTGCCAGCAGCTTTTCTGGAGGGGGGGTAAATGAGCAGTTCTTC. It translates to CASSFSGGGVNEQFF. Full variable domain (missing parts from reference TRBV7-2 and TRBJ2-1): GAGVSQSPSNKVTEKGKDVELRCDPISGHTALYWYRQSLGQGLEFLIYFQGNSAPDKSGLPSDRFSAERTGGSVSTLTIQRTQQEDSAVYLCASSFSGGGVNEQFFGPGTRLTVL.

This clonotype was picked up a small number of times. This CDR3 is CASIGVVNTEAFF. In nucleotides, the CDR3 is TGTGCCAGCATCGGGGTGGTGAACACTGAAGCTTTCTTT. V gene TRBV7-9 combines with J gene TRBJ1-1; D call uncertain. Trimming took off 7 bases at V and 0 bases at J, with 9 bases between the two ends. This CDR3 has 13 residues. CDR1 and CDR2 (germline): SEHNR, FQNEAQ (reference sequence).

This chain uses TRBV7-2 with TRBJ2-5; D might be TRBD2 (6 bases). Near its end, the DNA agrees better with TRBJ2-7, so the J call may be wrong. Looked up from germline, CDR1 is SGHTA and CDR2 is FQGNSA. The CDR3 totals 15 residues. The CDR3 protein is CASSPGVAGNYEQYF. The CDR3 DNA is TGTGCCAGCAGCCCTGGAGTTGCGGGAAATTACGAGCAGTACTTC.

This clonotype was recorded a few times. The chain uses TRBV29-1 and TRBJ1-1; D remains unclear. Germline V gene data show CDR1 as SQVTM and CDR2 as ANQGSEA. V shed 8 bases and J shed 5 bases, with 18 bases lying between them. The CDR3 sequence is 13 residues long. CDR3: CSSQIRRGTEAFF. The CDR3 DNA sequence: TGCAGCTCTCAAATCAGGAGAGGGACTGAAGCTTTCTTT.

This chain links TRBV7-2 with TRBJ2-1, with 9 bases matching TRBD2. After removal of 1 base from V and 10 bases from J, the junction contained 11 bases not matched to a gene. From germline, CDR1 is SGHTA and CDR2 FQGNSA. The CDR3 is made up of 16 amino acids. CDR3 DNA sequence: TGTGCCAGCAGCTTAGAGGGACTAGCTATCCCTAGGGAGCAGTTCTTC. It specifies CASSLEGLAIPREQFF.